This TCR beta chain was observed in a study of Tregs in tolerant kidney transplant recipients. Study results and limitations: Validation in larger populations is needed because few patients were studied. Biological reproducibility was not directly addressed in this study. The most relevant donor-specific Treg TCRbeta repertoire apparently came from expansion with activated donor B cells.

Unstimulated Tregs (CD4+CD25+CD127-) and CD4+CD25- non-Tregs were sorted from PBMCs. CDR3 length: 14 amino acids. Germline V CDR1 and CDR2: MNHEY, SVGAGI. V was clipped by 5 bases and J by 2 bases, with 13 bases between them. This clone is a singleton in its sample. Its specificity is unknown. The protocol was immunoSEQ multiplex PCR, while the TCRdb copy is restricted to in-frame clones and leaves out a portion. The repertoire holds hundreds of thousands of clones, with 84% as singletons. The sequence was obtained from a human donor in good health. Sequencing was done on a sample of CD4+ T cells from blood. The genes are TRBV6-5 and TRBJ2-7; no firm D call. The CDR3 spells CASSVNYPPYEQYF. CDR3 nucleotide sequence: TGTGCCAGCAGTGTTAACTATCCCCCCTACGAGCAGTACTTC.